A selection of T cell receptor beta chains follows, all from one sample in a study of blood T cell repertoires in COVID-19. Assay: immunoSEQ multiplex PCR; the TCRdb copy retains only in-frame clones and omits some. The sample consists of about 270,000 clones, about 89% of them appearing once. Sequenced: peripheral blood. The receptors were sampled from a woman aged 55-70 years who had recovered from COVID-19. CDR3s include the opening cysteine and the closing phenylalanine or tryptophan. The D gene is left open where the match is weak. Size is stated for part of the rows, as once, few or many counts, or as a class when the clone is expanded.

V gene	D gene	J gene	clone size	CDR3 protein	CDR3 DNA
TRBV5-1	NA	TRBJ2-2	NA	CASSLLVSPNTGELFF	TGCGCCAGCAGCTTGTTAGTGTCCCCGAACACCGGGGAGCTGTTTTTT
TRBV28	TRBD1	TRBJ2-7	NA	CASSRPGQPYEQYF	TGTGCCAGCAGTAGGCCGGGACAGCCCTACGAGCAGTACTTC
TRBV5-1	TRBD2	TRBJ2-3	NA	CASSLDIAGEADTQYF	TGCGCCAGCAGCTTGGATATAGCGGGGGAGGCAGATACGCAGTATTTT
TRBV29-1	NA	TRBJ2-7	NA	CSVEGGRGVGEQYF	TGCAGCGTTGAAGGGGGCAGGGGGGTTGGCGAGCAGTACTTC
TRBV11-2	NA	TRBJ2-1	once	CASSLVADEQFF	TGTGCCAGCAGCTTAGTTGCGGATGAGCAGTTCTTC
TRBV19	TRBD2	TRBJ2-5	NA	CASRPGLAGGQRETQYF	TGTGCCAGTAGGCCGGGACTAGCGGGGGGGCAGAGAGAGACCCAGTACTTC
TRBV5-1	TRBD2	TRBJ2-7	NA	CASSLMASGRYEQYF	TGCGCCAGCAGCTTGATGGCTAGCGGGCGCTACGAGCAGTACTTC
TRBV5-6	NA	TRBJ1-1	NA	CASTRGRGLNTEAFF	TGTGCCAGCACCCGAGGGCGGGGGCTGAACACTGAAGCTTTCTTT
TRBV18	NA	TRBJ1-5	NA	CASSPRGLWNQPQHF	TGTGCCAGCTCACCGAGGGGACTTTGGAATCAGCCCCAGCATTTT
TRBV5-4	TRBD2	TRBJ2-2	once	CASSLGLSSGGPNTGELFF	TGTGCCAGCAGCTTGGGCCTTTCTAGCGGGGGGCCGAACACCGGGGAGCTGTTTTTT
TRBV28	TRBD1	TRBJ1-3	few	CASNRQGLFNTIYF	TGTGCCAGCAACCGACAGGGGCTCTTTAACACCATATATTTT
TRBV5-5	TRBD2	TRBJ2-2	NA	CASSLGLAENTGELFF	TGTGCCAGCAGCTTGGGCCTAGCGGAAAACACCGGGGAGCTGTTTTTT
TRBV6-1	TRBD1	TRBJ1-2	NA	CASSETGQGYYGYTF	TGTGCCAGCAGTGAAACTGGACAGGGGTACTATGGCTACACCTTC
TRBV5-4	NA	TRBJ1-2	few	CASSLGGQRDYGYTF	TGTGCCAGCAGCTTGGGCGGACAGAGGGACTATGGCTACACCTTC
TRBV7-8	TRBD2	TRBJ2-5	few	CASSEISGGARETQYF	TGTGCCAGCAGCGAAATTAGCGGGGGGGCGAGAGAGACCCAGTACTTC